The sequence of this TCR beta chain was determined in a study of cytomegalovirus exposure and HLA in healthy donors. The study's findings and limits: A later analysis linked a missense variant in DCLRE1C to the trimming of TCR beta V and J genes.

This CDR3 contains 14 residues. Germline V gives CDR1 KGHSH, CDR2 LQKENI. V was clipped by 6 bases and J by 1 base, with 12 bases between them. Details on this clone: Its antigen remains unknown.

The PCR had 60 Vbeta and 13 Jbeta primers. The repertoire was sequenced with immunoSEQ multiplex PCR; TCRdb's copy has only in-frame clones and lacks some. The data contain fewer than 350,000 clones, about 87% of them singletons. The chain employs TRBV18 and TRBJ1-1; possible D gene TRBD1, 6 bases. The sequencing sample was made of PBMCs. This receptor was taken from a woman aged 18-35 years in good health and CMV-seronegative. The CDR3 coding sequence is TGTGCCAGCTCTCCGGACAGCCAGAACACTGAAGCTTTCTTT. As protein: CASSPDSQNTEAFF.